One sample yielded the 22 T cell receptor beta chains listed below, sequenced in a study of Graves' ophthalmopathy and Graves' hyperthyroidism. As the template, RNA transcripts were used to amplify TCR beta CDR3 regions. Following a first-round RT-PCR that used HTBI primers, a second-round multiplex PCR was carried out. TCRdb fed the multiplex PCR reads into MiXCR, producing one record per CDR3 protein. Of about 660,000 distinct CDR3 sequences listed, over 40% are singletons. The sample consisted of peripheral blood. These receptors were collected from an adult man with Graves' ophthalmopathy.

This clonotype was recorded at least ten times. The chain couples TRBV5-8 to TRBJ2-5; the D call may be TRBD1 or TRBD2 (6 bases each). Germline V gene lookup returns CDR1 SGHTS and CDR2 YDEGEE. The CDR3 has 14 amino acids. Between the trimmed V and J ends, which lost 1 base and 6 bases, there was a span of 13 bases. This chain's CDR3 is CASSLSPGDKTQYF. The CDR3 nucleotides are TGTGCCAGCAGCTTGAGTCCGGGGGACAAGACCCAGTACTTC.

The chain joins TRBV29-1 to TRBJ1-2; D possibly corresponds to TRBD1 (5 bases). The V and J ends lost 7 bases and 4 bases respectively, with 7 bases between them. The germline V gene has CDR1 SQVTM and CDR2 ANQGSEA. The CDR3 spans 10 residues. CDR3 sequence (DNA): TGCAGCGAGGGACTCTATGGCTACACCTTC. Encoded protein: CSEGLYGYTF.

In its sample, this clonotype was seen many times. The rearrangement uses TRBV12-3 or TRBV12-4 and TRBJ2-7; possibly TRBD1 for D (6 bases). This CDR3 comprises 15 residues. V lost 4 bases to trimming and J lost 0 bases, with 13 bases between them. The CDR3 region has the DNA TGTGCCAGCAGTTACAGAGGACAGAACTCCTACGAGCAGTACTTC. As protein: CASSYRGQNSYEQYF.

With respect to this clonotype: This may stem from a read error, because a much larger clone lies one nucleotide away. The chain has TRBV7-9 and TRBJ1-3, with a weak D call TRBD1 (5 bases). CDR1 SEHNR and CDR2 FQNEAQ come from the germline V gene (reference sequence). The CDR3 has 14 amino acids. The CDR3 region is CASSRDGSGNIIYF. CDR3 in DNA: TGTGCCAGCAGCCGGGACGGCTCTGGAAACATCATATATTTT. The complete variable domain, with remaining parts taken from reference TRBV7-9 and TRBJ1-3, reads DTGVSQNPRHKITKRGQNVTFRCDPISEHNRLYWYRQTLGQGPEFLTYFQNEAQLEKSRLLSDRFSAERPKGSFSTLEIQRTEQGDSAMYLCASSRDGSGNIIYFGEGSWLTVV.

This clonotype was found many times. The rearrangement joins TRBV6-1 to TRBJ2-7, with D unresolved. CDR1 MNHNS and CDR2 SASEGT come from the germline V gene. V lost 2 bases, J lost 5 bases, and 7 bases lay in between. The CDR3 covers 12 residues. As DNA, the CDR3 is TGTGCCAGCAGTGAATCCGGGCACGAGCAGTACTTC. Translated, it gives CASSESGHEQYF.

This clonotype was found a few times. This CDR3 reads CASSSLGSRLTETQYF. The CDR3 DNA reads TGTGCCAGCAGTTCCCTGGGGAGCAGGTTGACGGAGACCCAGTACTTC. The rearrangement uses TRBV6-5 and TRBJ2-5; perhaps TRBD2 as D (5 bases). The CDR3 is 16 residues long. V lost 4 bases and J 5 bases, leaving 20 bases between the germline ends. Per germline, CDR1 MNHEY and CDR2 SVGAGI.

V usage is TRBV7-2 and J usage is TRBJ2-7; D is unclear. Germline V gene data show CDR1 as SGHTA and CDR2 as FQGNSA. Deletions cut 0 bases from V and 7 bases from J, with 10 bases between. This CDR3 has 13 amino acids. CDR3 DNA sequence: TGTGCCAGCAGCTTAGCCAACACCGGGGAGCAGTACTTC. As protein: CASSLANTGEQYF.

This clonotype was seen a handful of times. The rearrangement joins TRBV7-3 to TRBJ2-2; 8 bases line up with TRBD2. V shed 1 base and J 0 bases; nucleotides not matched to a gene: 7. The germline V gene has CDR1 SGHTA and CDR2 FQGTGA. CDR3 size: 18 residues. Here the CDR3 DNA reads TGTGCCAGCAGCTTAAGCTATAGCGGGGTTTCGAACACCGGGGAGCTGTTTTTT. Translated: CASSLSYSGVSNTGELFF.

The chain joins TRBV11-2 to TRBJ2-7; D not certain. The length of the CDR3 is 14 residues. V dropped 1 base and J dropped 3 bases, with 10 bases sitting between them. Looked up from germline, CDR1 is SGHAT and CDR2 is FQNNGV. CDR3 protein: CASSLVGLLYEQYF. The CDR3 coding sequence is TGTGCCAGCAGCTTAGTAGGGTTGCTCTACGAGCAGTACTTC.

CDR3 DNA sequence: TGCAGCGTTCCCTCCCGGGACAGGGAATTCTCGGAGACCCAGTACTTC. It is translated as CSVPSRDREFSETQYF. The chain uses TRBV29-1 and TRBJ2-5; 9 positions match TRBD1. This CDR3 is built from 16 residues. V was clipped by 5 bases and J by 5 bases; unmatched bases: 15. Germline V gene data show CDR1 as SQVTM and CDR2 as ANQGSEA. Full variable domain (remainder filled in from reference TRBV29-1 and TRBJ2-5): SAVISQKPSRDICQRGTSLTIQCQVDSQVTMMFWYRQQPGQSLTLIATANQGSEATYESGFVIDKFPISRPNLTFSTLTVSNMSPEDSSIYLCSVPSRDREFSETQYFGPGTRLLVL.

The chain combines TRBV25-1 with TRBJ1-6, with D perhaps matching TRBD1 (6 bases). V was cut by 4 bases and J by 7 bases, with 14 bases left in between. The CDR3 consists of 15 residues. CDR1 is MGHDK, CDR2 SYGVNS, per germline. CDR3: CASSARRGMNSPLHF. CDR3 bases: TGTGCCAGCAGTGCTCGTAGGGGGATGAATTCACCCCTCCACTTT. The entire variable domain, with the rest obtained from reference TRBV25-1 and TRBJ1-6, is as follows: EADIYQTPRYLVIGTGKKITLECSQTMGHDKMYWYQQDPGMELHLIHYSYGVNSTEKGDLSSESTVSRIRTEHFPLTLESARPSHTSQYLCASSARRGMNSPLHFGNGTRLTVT.

The chain has TRBV30 and TRBJ1-5; TRBD1 matches at 7 bases. The germline CDR1 and CDR2 sequences are GTSNPN and SVGIG (reference sequence). The CDR3 spans 13 residues. Trimming took 2 bases from V and 5 from J; bases not matched to a gene: 3. DNA for the CDR3: TGTGCCTGGAGTAGGGACAGCGATCAGCCCCAGCATTTT. This translates into CAWSRDSDQPQHF.

To note about this clonotype: This sequence may be a read error, since a much larger clone differs from it by one base. The chain carries TRBV2 and TRBJ1-2; TRBD1 matches 8 bases. The CDR3 spans 13 residues. Looked up from germline, CDR1 is SNHLY and CDR2 is FYNNEI. This CDR3 is CASRDRNDYGFTF. The CDR3 coding sequence is TGTGCCAGCCGGGACAGGAATGACTATGGCTTCACCTTC.

This clonotype showed up many times. The chain is built from TRBV7-7 and TRBJ2-5; D is unresolved. CDR1 SSHAT and CDR2 FNYEAQ come from the germline V gene (reference sequence). The V and J ends lost 5 bases and 3 bases respectively, with 4 bases between them. CDR3 length equals 11 residues. As DNA, the CDR3 is TGTGCCAGCAGCGACAAAGAGACCCAGTACTTC. Translating gives CASSDKETQYF.

The chain carries TRBV4-2 and TRBJ1-5; D not resolved. V lost 1 base and J lost 0, with 10 bases in between. The CDR3 has 16 amino acids. Germline lookup yields CDR1 LGHNA and CDR2 YNFKEQ. This CDR3 reads CASSQVSGNSNQPQHF. The CDR3 bases are TGTGCCAGCAGCCAAGTTTCGGGAAATAGCAATCAGCCCCAGCATTTT.

This clonotype was recorded once. The chain has TRBV29-1 and TRBJ1-1, with D perhaps matching TRBD1 (6 bases). The V gene lost 7 bases and the J gene lost 1 base, with 13 bases spanning the gap. CDR3 length: 13 amino acids. Germline CDR1 and CDR2: SQVTM and ANQGSEA. CDR3 residues: CSARDNGNTEAFF. CDR3 DNA sequence: TGCAGCGCCCGGGACAATGGGAACACTGAAGCTTTCTTT.

This clonotype was picked up many times. V is TRBV19 and J is TRBJ2-2; D is perhaps TRBD2 (5 bases). Germline-derived CDR1 and CDR2 are LNHDA and SQIVND (reference sequence). The CDR3 consists of 15 residues. Trimming cost V 4 bases and J 4 bases, with 13 bases left between them. This chain's CDR3 is CASSTLDGITGELFF. CDR3 nucleotide sequence: TGTGCCAGTAGTACGCTCGACGGGATCACCGGGGAGCTGTTTTTT.

Many counts were recorded for this clonotype. The genes are TRBV20-1 and TRBJ1-5; D remains unclear. V lost 6 bases and J 0 bases, leaving 9 bases between the germline ends. CDR3 length equals 13 residues. The germline V gene encodes CDR1 DFQATT and CDR2 SNEGSKA (reference sequence). CDR3 bases: TGCAGTGCGTTGGACGATAGCAATCAGCCCCAGCATTTT. This encodes CSALDDSNQPQHF.

This clonotype was picked up many times. This chain links TRBV12-3 or TRBV12-4 with TRBJ1-2; the D is unclear. V dropped 5 bases and J dropped 0 bases, with 13 bases sitting between them. The CDR3 runs to 15 residues. CDR3 sequence: CASSPRRRANYGYTF. As DNA, the CDR3 is TGTGCCAGCAGTCCACGACGTAGAGCTAACTATGGCTACACCTTC.

The V and J genes are TRBV2 and TRBJ1-6; 8 bases match TRBD1. The germline CDR1 and CDR2 sequences are SNHLY and FYNNEI. This CDR3 has 13 amino acids. This chain's CDR3 is CARATGARLPLHF. The CDR3 DNA reads TGTGCTAGAGCGACAGGGGCCCGGCTACCCCTCCACTTT.

The rearrangement links TRBV7-3 to TRBJ2-3; TRBD1 matches 9 bases. With V trimmed by 0 bases and J by 2 bases, 9 bases remained unmatched. The CDR3 extends over 18 amino acids. From germline, CDR1 is SGHTA and CDR2 FQGTGA. CDR3 amino acids: CASSLTGQGVIHTDTQYF. The CDR3 DNA reads as TGTGCCAGCAGCTTAACGGGACAGGGCGTGATACACACAGATACGCAGTATTTT.

This clonotype has only one observation. The J gene is TRBJ1-1, the V gene TRBV2; no clear D gene. Trimming removed 4 bases at V and 5 bases at J, with 17 bases between. Germline CDR1 and CDR2: SNHLY and FYNNEI. The CDR3 runs 15 residues. The CDR3 nucleotides are TGTGCCAGCAGTGGGACTAGCGGGGATGGGACTGAAGCTTTCTTT. Its protein product is CASSGTSGDGTEAFF.